These 28 T cell receptor beta chains were all obtained from the same sample, sequenced in a study of response to subunit inactivated influenza vaccine. TCRdb processed the RT-PCR reads anew with MiXCR; each CDR3 protein has one entry. Of fewer than 800,000 distinct CDR3 sequences in the sample, around 14% were seen once. Sequencing used PBMCs from blood, obtained less than 13 days after vaccination. These TCRs come from a man in his fifties or sixties who received an inactivated influenza vaccine.

The chain recombines TRBV12-3 or TRBV12-4 with TRBJ2-3; 8 nucleotides line up with TRBD2. Trimming cost V 6 bases and J 2 bases; bases outside gene matches: 7. CDR3 size: 15 residues. CDR3 DNA sequence: TGTGCCAGCAGCTCTGTAGCGGGGAACACAGATACGCAGTATTTT. Its translation is CASSSVAGNTDTQYF.

This clonotype was picked up a small number of times. The chain joins TRBV2 to TRBJ2-3; the D is unclear. The CDR3 has 11 amino acids. Trimming took off 7 bases at V and 6 bases at J, with 8 bases between the two ends. Germline CDR1 is SNHLY and CDR2 is FYNNEI. CDR3 DNA: TGTGCCAGCACTGTCCGCGATACGCAGTATTTT. Translation: CASTVRDTQYF.

This clonotype was detected only a few times. The genes are TRBV29-1 and TRBJ2-3, with 8 bases aligning to TRBD1. Germline assignment: CDR1 SQVTM and CDR2 ANQGSEA. Unmatched junction bases numbered 10, after V lost 6 bases and J lost 5 bases. The CDR3 has 14 residues. CDR3 amino acids: CSVAIGQGVDTQYF. The CDR3 DNA follows: TGCAGCGTGGCGATTGGACAGGGAGTAGATACGCAGTATTTT.

This rearrangement joins TRBV29-1 to TRBJ2-5; 10 positions agree with TRBD2. Germline CDR1 reads SQVTM; CDR2 reads ANQGSEA. V lost 2 bases and J lost 4; bases outside the gene matches: 7. This CDR3 is built from 15 residues. In DNA form, the CDR3 reads TGCAGCGTTGAATACCCCCCTAGCGGGAGAGAGACCCAGTACTTC. Protein sequence: CSVEYPPSGRETQYF.

There are a few counts of this clonotype. This rearrangement joins TRBV10-3 to TRBJ2-2; 13 bases agree with TRBD2. V lost 0 bases and J lost 4; bases outside the gene matches: 5. This CDR3 has 18 amino acids. Germline CDR1 is ENHRY and CDR2 is SYGVKD. DNA of the CDR3: TGTGCCATCAGTGAGTCGCGCGGGACTAGCGGGGCCACCGGGGAGCTGTTTTTT. It yields the protein CAISESRGTSGATGELFF.

This clonotype was observed a handful of times. The chain is built from TRBV12-3 or TRBV12-4 and TRBJ1-6; D is undetermined. The CDR3 length is 14 residues. The V and J ends lost 2 bases and 6 bases respectively, with 8 bases between them. CDR3 amino acids: CASSLMEGNSPLHF. CDR3 in DNA: TGTGCCAGCAGTTTAATGGAGGGTAATTCACCCCTCCACTTT.

The rearrangement joins TRBV4-2 to TRBJ2-1, with D tentatively TRBD1 (6 bases). The CDR3 has 15 residues. V lost 4 bases, J lost 1 base, and 11 bases lay in between. CDR1 LGHNA and CDR2 YNFKEQ come from the germline V gene. The CDR3 region is CASSPTQGSYNEQFF. The CDR3, as DNA: TGTGCCAGCAGCCCAACACAGGGATCCTACAATGAGCAGTTCTTC.

This clonotype came up a few times. CDR3 residues: CASSPQGHSGANVLTF. CDR3 DNA sequence: TGTGCCAGCAGCCCCCAGGGACACTCTGGGGCCAACGTCCTGACTTTC. The V and J genes are TRBV7-3 and TRBJ2-6; tentatively, D is TRBD1 (6 bases). CDR3 length: 16 amino acids. V was trimmed by 5 bases and J by 0 bases, leaving 11 bases between them. From germline, CDR1 is SGHTA and CDR2 FQGTGA.

The rearrangement joins TRBV5-1 to TRBJ2-3, with D maybe TRBD2 (6 bases). Germline V CDR1 and CDR2: SGHRS, YFSETQ. Trimming stripped 2 bases from V and 6 bases from J, with 13 bases between. The CDR3 contains 14 residues. CDR3 in DNA: TGCGCCAGCAGCTTAGAGCGGAGCGGGGATACGCAGTATTTT. It translates to CASSLERSGDTQYF.

A few counts support this clonotype. The V call is TRBV5-1, the J call TRBJ2-1; D gene ambiguous. V was cut by 0 bases and J by 2 bases, with 6 bases left in between. Germline V gene sequence: CDR1 SGHRS, CDR2 YFSETQ. The CDR3 runs 14 residues. The CDR3 reads CASSLDPAYNEQFF. CDR3 DNA: TGCGCCAGCAGCTTGGACCCAGCCTACAATGAGCAGTTCTTC.

The DNA of the CDR3 is TGTGCCAGCAGTGAAATGACAGGGGTTAATGAAAAACTGTTTTTT. This translates into CASSEMTGVNEKLFF. The chain employs TRBV2 and TRBJ1-4, with 8 nucleotides matching TRBD1. The V segment lost 2 bases and the J segment 4 bases; nucleotides outside the gene matches: 3. Germline V gene sequence: CDR1 SNHLY, CDR2 FYNNEI. CDR3 size: 15 residues.

This clonotype appeared many times. V usage is TRBV29-1 and J usage is TRBJ2-3; no definite D call. Trimming pared 3 bases from V and 4 bases from J, leaving 8 bases between. The CDR3 sequence is 12 residues long. Germline CDR1 SQVTM, CDR2 ANQGSEA. The CDR3 sequence: CSVDRQADTQYF. CDR3 coding DNA: TGCAGCGTTGACCGCCAGGCAGATACGCAGTATTTT.

This clonotype has ten or more counts. One end of the junction does not line up with germline, which may come from a read error. The chain couples TRBV5-1 to TRBJ2-1, with 7 bases matching TRBD2. Germline lookup yields CDR1 SGHRS and CDR2 YFSETQ. This CDR3 is built from 18 residues. CDR3 nucleotide sequence: TGCGCCAGCAGATTGGCGGGGGAACCCGCGAGCTCCTACAATGAGCAGTTCTTC. Its translation: CASRLAGEPASSYNEQFF.

The chain joins TRBV15 to TRBJ1-5; no clear D gene. Trimming took 6 bases from V and 4 from J, leaving 7 bases between them. Looked up from germline, CDR1 is LNHNV and CDR2 is YYDKDF (reference sequence). This CDR3 has 12 amino acids. The CDR3: CATRGGNQPQHF. The DNA for the CDR3 is TGTGCCACCAGGGGCGGGAATCAGCCCCAGCATTTT.

This clonotype was picked up a small number of times. The chain uses TRBV7-9 and TRBJ1-6; perhaps TRBD1 as D (5 bases). The CDR3 loop spans 15 amino acids. Germline V gives CDR1 SEHNR, CDR2 FQNEAQ (reference sequence). Trimming shortened V by 0 bases and J by 7 bases, and 10 bases separated the two germline ends. CDR3 DNA: TGTGCCAGCAGCTTAGCGTCAGGGTGGAATTCACCCCTCCACTTT. Translated: CASSLASGWNSPLHF.

The sample holds a few counts of this clonotype. The chain joins TRBV15 to TRBJ2-3; 11 bases match TRBD2. This CDR3 comprises 21 residues. Per the germline V gene, CDR1 is LNHNV and CDR2 is YYDKDF (reference sequence). V lost 0 bases, J lost 4 bases, and 18 bases stayed unmatched. This chain's CDR3 is CATSRDYGSSGGNRGADTQYF. The DNA for the CDR3 is TGTGCCACCAGCAGAGATTACGGGTCTAGCGGGGGGAACCGAGGAGCAGATACGCAGTATTTT.

The chain has TRBV29-1 and TRBJ2-3; TRBD2 matches 9 bases. CDR3 size: 14 residues. V dropped 3 bases and J dropped 0; count of bases not matched to a gene: 1. The V gene's germline CDR1 is SQVTM and CDR2 ANQGSEA. DNA of the CDR3: TGCAGCGTTGAGCTAGCGGGGAGCACAGATACGCAGTATTTT. Translating gives CSVELAGSTDTQYF.

This clonotype was observed many times. The chain joins TRBV7-9 to TRBJ2-5; D perhaps matches TRBD1 (6 bases). Trimming shortened V by 2 bases and J by 5 bases, and 9 bases separated the two germline ends. The length of the CDR3 is 13 residues. The V gene's germline CDR1 is SEHNR and CDR2 FQNEAQ (reference sequence). The CDR3 is CASSLNRVETQYF. The CDR3 DNA follows: TGTGCCAGCAGCTTAAACAGGGTTGAGACCCAGTACTTC.

This clonotype was counted between two and nine times. The gene calls are TRBV7-2 and TRBJ2-7; 10 positions agree with TRBD1. V lost 5 bases, J lost 6 bases, and 7 bases stayed unmatched. The CDR3 consists of 14 residues. Germline CDR1 reads SGHTA; CDR2 reads FQGNSA. The CDR3 loop is CASSREGTGAEQYF. The CDR3, as DNA: TGTGCCAGCAGCCGGGAGGGGACAGGGGCCGAGCAGTACTTC.

This chain joins TRBV4-3 and TRBJ2-4; possibly TRBD2 for D (6 bases). V dropped 0 bases and J dropped 6 bases, with 12 bases sitting between them. Germline values: CDR1 LGHNA, CDR2 YSLEER. The CDR3 extends over 15 amino acids. The CDR3 region has the DNA TGCGCCAGCAGCCAAGATACGGGGAGGTTAAACATTCAGTACTTC. Protein product: CASSQDTGRLNIQYF.

This clonotype was observed a few times. This chain joins TRBV11-2 and TRBJ2-7, with D possibly being TRBD1 (6 bases). This CDR3 comprises 15 residues. CDR1 and CDR2 from the germline V gene are SGHAT and FQNNGV. Trimming shortened V by 4 bases and J by 2 bases, and 15 bases separated the two germline ends. CDR3 loop: CASSSETGYTYEQYF. The CDR3 nucleotides read TGTGCCAGCAGCTCCGAGACAGGTTATACCTACGAGCAGTACTTC.

This clonotype was recorded a few times. The chain uses TRBV7-2 and TRBJ1-1; D is ambiguous. The CDR3 is 10 amino acids. The germline V gene encodes CDR1 SGHTA and CDR2 FQGNSA. V was trimmed by 4 bases and J by 11 bases, leaving 8 bases between them. The CDR3 here is CASSYAQAFF. CDR3 nucleotide sequence: TGTGCCAGCAGCTACGCTCAGGCTTTCTTT.

This clonotype was seen repeatedly, ten times or more. A read error may account for a junction end that differs from germline. The V call is TRBV5-1, the J call TRBJ2-1, with D hard to call. This CDR3 region has 13 residues. Per the germline V gene, CDR1 is SGHRS and CDR2 is YFSETQ. In DNA, the CDR3 is TGTGCCAGCAGTCCTGGGACCTACAATGAGCAGTTCTTC. It yields the protein CASSPGTYNEQFF.

This chain uses TRBV2 with TRBJ2-1; 12 bases map to TRBD2. This CDR3 has 14 amino acids. The V segment lost 10 bases and the J segment 8 bases; nucleotides outside the gene matches: 9. Germline loops: CDR1 SNHLY, CDR2 FYNNEI. CDR3 region: CATNPSGRVDEQFF. The CDR3 nucleotides read TGTGCCACCAACCCTAGCGGGAGGGTGGATGAGCAGTTCTTC. Full variable domain (rest looked up from reference TRBV2 and TRBJ2-1): EPEVTQTPSHQVTQMGQEVILRCVPISNHLYFYWYRQILGQKVEFLVSFYNNEISEKSEIFDDQFSVERPDGSNFTLKIRSTKLEDSAMYFCATNPSGRVDEQFFGPGTRLTVL.

This chain connects TRBV6-1 to TRBJ2-1, with 7 bases matching TRBD1. V dropped 1 base and J dropped 5; count of bases not matched to a gene: 8. Germline V gives CDR1 MNHNS, CDR2 SASEGT. The CDR3 has 16 amino acids. For the CDR3, the DNA is TGTGCCAGCAGTGAAGAACGGGGACAGTGGAACAATGAGCAGTTCTTC. Residues: CASSEERGQWNNEQFF.

V gene TRBV20-1 combines with J gene TRBJ2-3, with D hard to call. The germline gives CDR1 DFQATT, CDR2 SNEGSKA (reference sequence). CDR3 length equals 13 residues. V lost 7 bases to trimming and J lost 0 bases, with 11 bases between them. CDR3 amino acids: CSVYARSTDTQYF. CDR3 DNA sequence: TGCAGTGTATACGCCAGAAGCACAGATACGCAGTATTTT.

The rearrangement joins TRBV12-3 or TRBV12-4 to TRBJ2-7; no reliable D call. The germline V and J ends were trimmed by 6 bases and 7 bases, with 13 bases remaining between them. The CDR3 extends over 12 amino acids. The CDR3 loop is CASRFGPMEQYF. CDR3 nucleotides: TGTGCCAGCAGATTCGGACCGATGGAGCAGTACTTC.

The chain uses TRBV19 and TRBJ2-6; D remains ambiguous. The CDR3 length is 15 residues. Germline loops: CDR1 LNHDA, CDR2 SQIVND (reference sequence). V dropped 1 base and J dropped 2 bases, with 6 bases sitting between them. CDR3 sequence reads: CASSIVGAGANVLTF. The CDR3 DNA reads as TGTGCCAGTAGTATAGTTGGTGCTGGGGCCAACGTCCTGACTTTC.